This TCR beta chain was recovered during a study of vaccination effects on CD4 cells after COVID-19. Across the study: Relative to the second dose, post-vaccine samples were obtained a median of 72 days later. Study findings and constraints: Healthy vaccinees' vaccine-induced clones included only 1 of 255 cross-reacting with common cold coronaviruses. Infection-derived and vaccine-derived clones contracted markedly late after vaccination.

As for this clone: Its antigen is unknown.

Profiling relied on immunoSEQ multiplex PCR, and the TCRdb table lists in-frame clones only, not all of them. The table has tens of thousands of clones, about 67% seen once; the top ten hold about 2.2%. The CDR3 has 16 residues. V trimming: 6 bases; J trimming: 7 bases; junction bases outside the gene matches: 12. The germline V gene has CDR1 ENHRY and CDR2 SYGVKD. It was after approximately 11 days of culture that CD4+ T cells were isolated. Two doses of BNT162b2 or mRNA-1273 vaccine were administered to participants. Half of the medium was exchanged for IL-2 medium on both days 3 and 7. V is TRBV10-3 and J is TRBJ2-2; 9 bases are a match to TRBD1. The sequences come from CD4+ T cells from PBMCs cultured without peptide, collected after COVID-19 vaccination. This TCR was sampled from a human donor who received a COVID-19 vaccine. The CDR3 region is CAIRGSYRGQGGELFF. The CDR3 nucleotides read TGTGCCATCAGGGGCTCCTACAGGGGGCAAGGCGGGGAGCTGTTTTTT.